This TCR beta chain was recorded in a study of T cell clonotyping in hematopoietic cell transplantation. Turning to the study itself: Recipients' pretransplant samples followed cytoreduction. The study, taken as a whole, reports: Higher Inverse Simpson Index values in graft donor and pretransplant recipient predicted broader posttransplant TCR diversity. Without cell sorting, CD4 versus CD8 contributions remain unresolved.

Germline V gene data show CDR1 as MNHNS and CDR2 as SASEGT. V was clipped by 6 bases and J by 3 bases, with 9 bases between them. This CDR3 is 13 amino acids long. About this clone: Its matching antigen is unknown.

Indicated time point: recipient sample about 28 days before transplant, after cytoreduction. Recipient blood drawn about 28 days pretransplant and days 30, 100, 180 after. The protocol was immunoSEQ multiplex PCR, while the TCRdb copy is restricted to in-frame clones and leaves out a portion. The sample carries tens of thousands of clones, 90% to 95% recorded once. The clonotype was recovered from a man aged 40-50 years with chronic myeloid leukemia. Some clones in this sample may be carry-over from other donors' samples. The source was peripheral blood mononuclear cells, collected before stem cell transplant. J is TRBJ2-4 and V is TRBV6-1, with D possibly TRBD1 on 5 matching bases. The CDR3 is CASRGPDKNIQYF. The CDR3 DNA follows: TGTGCCAGCAGGGGGCCTGACAAAAACATTCAGTACTTC.